The text below deals with one T cell receptor (beta chain). The data belong to a study of blood T cell repertoires in COVID-19. Recovered Cohort 3 donors showed two negative PCRs, clearance, or symptom resolution. The germline gives CDR1 MGHRA, CDR2 YSYEKL. This CDR3 spans 16 amino acids. V was pared by 2 bases and J by 1 base, with 7 bases of the junction left unmatched. The data were produced by immunoSEQ multiplex PCR, yet TCRdb's version contains in-frame clones alone and is incomplete. The sample has some 490,000 clones; approximately 86% are singletons. The rearrangement links TRBV4-1 to TRBJ1-2, with 7 bases lining up with TRBD1. This clonotype was sampled from an older woman who had recovered from COVID-19. Input material: PBMCs or T cells enriched from blood (not recorded which). In nucleotides, the CDR3 is TGCGCCAGCAGCCAACCGGACAGGTTGAATAACTATGGCTACACCTTC. It specifies CASSQPDRLNNYGYTF.